The source of this T cell receptor (beta chain) is a study of T cell responses to AZD1222 COVID-19 vaccine. With V trimmed by 7 bases and J by 5 bases, 9 bases remained unmatched. CDR3 size: 14 residues. CDR1 and CDR2 (germline): KGHDR, SFDVKD. Here immunoSEQ multiplex PCR was the method, and the copy in TCRdb shows in-frame clones only, minus some. The sample has 120,000 or so clones; approximately 90% are singletons. The sample was peripheral blood, taken 28 days after the second AZD1222 dose. The sequence derives from an adult who received the AZD1222 COVID-19 vaccine. The gene calls are TRBV24-1 and TRBJ1-2, with TRBD1 matching over 7 bases. CDR3 amino acids: CATSMTGSGYGYTF. CDR3 in DNA: TGTGCCACCAGCATGACAGGGTCTGGGTATGGCTACACCTTC.